A single sample is the source of the 10 T cell receptor beta chains below, sequenced in a study of shared clonotypes between healthy human individuals. This table comes from immunoSEQ multiplex PCR, and its TCRdb copy is limited to in-frame clones, with some not included. This table has some 900,000 clones, 76% appearing once. What was sequenced was memory CD4+ T cells sorted from blood. Subset in this sample: CD45RA-negative fraction. The receptors stem from a young man in good health.

The V call is TRBV30, the J call TRBJ2-5, with D possibly being TRBD1 or TRBD2 (6 bases each). The CDR3 runs 14 residues. The germline gives CDR1 GTSNPN, CDR2 SVGIG (reference sequence). V was clipped by 2 bases and J by 1 base, with 11 bases between them. The CDR3 region has the DNA TGTGCCTGGAGTCCCTCGGGGGCCCAAGAGACCCAGTACTTC. The encoded protein is CAWSPSGAQETQYF. Full variable domain (outside the CDR3, taken from reference TRBV30 and TRBJ2-5): SQTIHQWPATLVQPVGSPLSLECTVEGTSNPNLYWYRQAAGRGLQLLFYSVGIGQISSEVPQNLSASRPQDRQFILSSKKLLLSDSGFYLCAWSPSGAQETQYFGPGTRLLVL.

This rearrangement joins TRBV2 to TRBJ1-2, with D possibly matching TRBD1 (6 bases). The germline V and J ends were trimmed by 7 bases and 3 bases, with 18 bases remaining between them. CDR1 is SNHLY, CDR2 FYNNEI, per germline. This CDR3 is built from 15 residues. CDR3 in DNA: TGTGCCAGCACCGGATATACAGGGAGCTACTATGGCTACACCTTC. Protein: CASTGYTGSYYGYTF.

The CDR3 loop reads CASSQVLTGGQYF. CDR3 bases: TGCGCCAGCAGCCAAGTACTGACAGGGGGGCAGTATTTT. The V gene is TRBV4-3, the J gene TRBJ2-3; 9 positions match TRBD1. Trimming removed 1 base from V and 11 bases from J; junction bases left unmatched: 4. The germline CDR1 and CDR2 sequences are LGHNA and YSLEER. This CDR3 is built from 13 residues.

As to this clone: The sample has other DNA sequences that encode this CDR3 too. V and J are TRBV5-1 and TRBJ2-6; no reliable D call. With 2 bases removed from V and 1 base from J, the gap between germline ends came to 7 bases. The CDR3 runs 15 residues. Germline lookup yields CDR1 SGHRS and CDR2 YFSETQ. The CDR3 loop reads CASSFSGSGANVLTF. The DNA for the CDR3 is TGCGCCAGCAGCTTCTCTGGGTCTGGGGCCAACGTCCTGACTTTC.

This chain uses TRBV4-3 with TRBJ1-2; D call uncertain. Between the trimmed V and J ends, which lost 1 base and 8 bases, there was a span of 17 bases. The CDR3 contains 15 residues. The germline V gene encodes CDR1 LGHNA and CDR2 YSLEER. The chain's CDR3 is CASSQGGKPGQGYTF. The CDR3 DNA reads as TGCGCCAGCAGCCAAGGAGGGAAGCCTGGTCAAGGCTACACCTTC.

This chain joins TRBV4-1 and TRBJ2-1; D is perhaps TRBD1 or TRBD2 (6 bases each). Germline assignment: CDR1 MGHRA and CDR2 YSYEKL. V was cut by 2 bases and J by 4 bases, with 18 bases left in between. This CDR3 spans 17 amino acids. The CDR3 here is CASSQPPGAGVYNEQFF. CDR3 DNA sequence: TGCGCCAGCAGCCAACCGCCGGGGGCCGGGGTGTACAATGAGCAGTTCTTC.

The chain joins TRBV6-5 to TRBJ2-7, with 9 bases identical to TRBD2. V shed 2 bases and J 9 bases; nucleotides not matched to a gene: 8. The CDR3 runs to 14 residues. Germline V gene sequence: CDR1 MNHEY, CDR2 SVGAGI. DNA of the CDR3: TGTGCCAGCAGTTACGGGAGCCAGCGGGGGGTGCAGTACTTC. Protein sequence: CASSYGSQRGVQYF.

This clone has only a few counts. The genes are TRBV29-1 and TRBJ1-1; possible D gene TRBD1, 5 bases. The CDR3 covers 14 residues. Per germline, CDR1 SQVTM and CDR2 ANQGSEA. Trimming took off 7 bases at V and 3 bases at J, with 18 bases between the two ends. The CDR3 protein is CSAELGGVYTEAFF. The CDR3 bases are TGCAGCGCAGAGCTTGGAGGGGTCTACACTGAAGCTTTCTTT.

This clone was seen a few times. CDR3 in DNA: TGTGCCAGCAGTTCACAGGGTTCGGAAGAGACCCAGTACTTC. Translation gives CASSSQGSEETQYF. The genes are TRBV28 and TRBJ2-5; tentative D call: TRBD1 (6 bases). The germline CDR1 and CDR2 sequences are MDHEN and SYDVKM. The CDR3 consists of 14 residues. The V and J ends lost 4 bases and 3 bases respectively, with 12 bases between them. The whole variable domain, remainder taken from reference TRBV28 and TRBJ2-5, is DVKVTQSSRYLVKRTGEKVFLECVQDMDHENMFWYRQDPGLGLRLIYFSYDVKMKEKGDIPEGYSVSREKKERFSLILESASTNQTSMYLCASSSQGSEETQYFGPGTRLLVL.

The rearrangement joins TRBV11-2 to TRBJ2-5, with 9 positions matching TRBD2. J gave up 4 bases and V 1 base, and 7 bases lay outside the gene matches. Germline CDR1 SGHAT, CDR2 FQNNGV. The CDR3 runs 16 residues. CDR3 nucleotides: TGTGCCAGCAGCTTAGGCGAGCGGGGGGCGCGAGAGACCCAGTACTTC. Protein sequence: CASSLGERGARETQYF.